The 26 T cell receptor beta chains in this list originate from one sample, sequenced in a study of blood T cell repertoires in COVID-19. The assay was immunoSEQ multiplex PCR, and TCRdb's table has in-frame clones only and misses some. Of roughly 150,000 clones listed, 65% to 85% are singletons. Sequencing used peripheral blood. The receptors were gathered from a man in his sixties or seventies with active or convalescent COVID-19.

The rearrangement joins TRBV29-1 to TRBJ1-4; unclear D gene. Germline-derived CDR1 and CDR2 are SQVTM and ANQGSEA. Trimming shortened V by 3 bases and J by 5 bases, and 10 bases separated the two germline ends. The CDR3 extends over 13 amino acids. CDR3 in DNA: TGCAGCGTTGAGGAGGCGTTAAATGAAAAACTGTTTTTT. This encodes CSVEEALNEKLFF.

The V call is TRBV7-9, the J call TRBJ1-4; TRBD1 matches 8 bases. CDR3 size: 14 residues. The germline gives CDR1 SEHNR, CDR2 FQNEAQ (reference sequence). V lost 6 bases and J lost 6; bases outside the gene matches: 6. CDR3 coding DNA: TGTGCCAGCAGGGAAGACAGGGGTCATGAAAAACTGTTTTTT. It is translated as CASREDRGHEKLFF. Full variable domain (outside the CDR3, taken from reference TRBV7-9 and TRBJ1-4): DTGVSQNPRHKITKRGQNVTFRCDPISEHNRLYWYRQTLGQGPEFLTYFQNEAQLEKSRLLSDRFSAERPKGSFSTLEIQRTEQGDSAMYLCASREDRGHEKLFFGSGTQLSVL.

The chain has TRBV3-1 (or the pseudogene TRBV3-2) and TRBJ1-5; possible D gene TRBD1, 6 bases. Trimming stripped 4 bases from V and 9 bases from J, with 19 bases between. The CDR3 runs to 15 residues. Germline lookup yields CDR1 LGHDT and CDR2 YNNKEL (reference sequence). The CDR3 DNA sequence: TGTGCCAGCAGCCCTCATCATCTTGGGGGCCGGCCCCAGCATTTT. This encodes CASSPHHLGGRPQHF.

This sequence joins TRBV5-1 and TRBJ1-2, with D possibly being TRBD1 (5 bases). V lost 0 bases, J lost 2 bases, and 8 bases lay in between. The germline V gene has CDR1 SGHRS and CDR2 YFSETQ. The CDR3 is 14 residues long. The CDR3, as DNA: TGCGCCAGCAGCTTGGAGACAGACAACTATGGCTACACCTTC. Translated: CASSLETDNYGYTF.

The chain combines TRBV19 with TRBJ1-2, with 10 bases lining up with TRBD1. This CDR3 is 15 amino acids long. Trimming cost V 6 bases and J 1 base; bases outside gene matches: 5. Per germline, CDR1 LNHDA and CDR2 SQIVND (reference sequence). The CDR3 coding sequence is TGTGCCAGTAGGCAAAGGACAGGGGGTAACTATGGCTACACCTTC. Its protein product is CASRQRTGGNYGYTF.

The chain uses TRBV27 and TRBJ2-5; TRBD2 aligns across 9 bases. The CDR3 length is 15 residues. Germline CDR1 and CDR2: MNHEY and SMNVEV (reference sequence). V shed 4 bases and J 3 bases; nucleotides not matched to a gene: 6. The CDR3 nucleotides read TGTGCCAGCAGTTCCGGGTGGACTAGCGAAGAGACCCAGTACTTC. Amino acid sequence: CASSSGWTSEETQYF.

The V gene is TRBV25-1, the J gene TRBJ2-1, with D hard to call. With 6 bases removed from V and 9 bases from J, the gap between germline ends came to 9 bases. The germline CDR1 and CDR2 sequences are MGHDK and SYGVNS. The length of the CDR3 is 11 residues. The CDR3 here is CASRRLTEQFF. As DNA, the CDR3 is TGTGCCAGCAGGCGGCTCACTGAGCAGTTCTTC.

The CDR3 DNA follows: TGTGCCAGCAGCGCCGGTGGAGGGACAGGGGTGTTCTTC. This encodes CASSAGGGTGVFF. The gene calls are TRBV9 and TRBJ2-1, with 10 positions matching TRBD1. CDR3 length: 13 amino acids. Germline CDR1 SGDLS, CDR2 YYNGEE. V was pared by 3 bases and J by 15 bases, with 9 bases of the junction left unmatched.

This chain joins TRBV2 and TRBJ2-7; 7 bases match TRBD2. Germline V gene data show CDR1 as SNHLY and CDR2 as FYNNEI. The trim removed 10 bases at V and 1 base at J, leaving 10 bases unmatched. The CDR3 is made up of 14 amino acids. The CDR3 DNA sequence: TGTGCCACGACCCTCCGAGCGGGATCCTACGAGCAGTACTTC. It encodes CATTLRAGSYEQYF.

The chain links TRBV7-6 to TRBJ2-5; 11 bases are a match to TRBD1. Trimming at V came to 1 base and at J to 5 bases, leaving 6 bases not matched to a gene. CDR1 SGHVS and CDR2 FNYEAQ come from the germline V gene. The CDR3 has 16 amino acids. CDR3 bases: TGTGCCAGCAGCTTAGGGACAGGGGGCGGTTCCGAGACCCAGTACTTC. This gives the protein CASSLGTGGGSETQYF.

The table lists this clone with a few counts. The chain joins TRBV11-3 to TRBJ2-2, with D possibly matching TRBD1 (6 bases). Germline assignment: CDR1 SGHNT and CDR2 YENEEA. V lost 5 bases and J 5 bases, leaving 15 bases between the germline ends. This CDR3 has 15 residues. CDR3 sequence (DNA): TGTGCCAGCAGCCCCGGACAGACCCAGACCGGGGAGCTGTTTTTT. Translating gives CASSPGQTQTGELFF.

The J gene is TRBJ2-7, the V gene TRBV7-2, with 12 bases fitting TRBD2. The CDR3 consists of 14 residues. The V gene's germline CDR1 is SGHTA and CDR2 FQGNSA. J lost 2 bases, V lost 6 bases, and 2 bases had no gene match. The DNA of the CDR3 is TGTGCCAGCAGACTAGCGGGAGGTACCTACGAGCAGTACTTC. It codes for CASRLAGGTYEQYF. Combining the CDR3 with reference TRBV7-2 and TRBJ2-7 gives the whole variable domain GAGVSQSPSNKVTEKGKDVELRCDPISGHTALYWYRQSLGQGLEFLIYFQGNSAPDKSGLPSDRFSAERTGGSVSTLTIQRTQQEDSAVYLCASRLAGGTYEQYFGPGTRLTVT.

This sequence joins TRBV7-2 and TRBJ1-2; TRBD1 is a possible D gene (6 bases). Per the germline V gene, CDR1 is SGHTA and CDR2 is FQGNSA. The CDR3 contains 13 residues. With 4 bases removed from V and 8 bases from J, the gap between germline ends came to 14 bases. The CDR3 DNA reads TGTGCCAGCAGCTCTAGAGGGGGATACGGCTACACCTTC. Amino acids: CASSSRGGYGYTF. The complete variable domain, with remaining parts taken from reference TRBV7-2 and TRBJ1-2, reads GAGVSQSPSNKVTEKGKDVELRCDPISGHTALYWYRQSLGQGLEFLIYFQGNSAPDKSGLPSDRFSAERTGGSVSTLTIQRTQQEDSAVYLCASSSRGGYGYTFGSGTRLTVV.

The gene calls are TRBV27 and TRBJ2-3, with TRBD1 identical over 10 bases. The ends lost 6 bases at V and 2 bases at J; junction bases unmatched: 8. There are 16 residues in the CDR3. Germline CDR1 is MNHEY and CDR2 is SMNVEV (reference sequence). CDR3 in amino acids: CASRLADRGDTDTQYF. CDR3 sequence (DNA): TGTGCCAGCAGACTCGCGGACAGGGGGGACACAGATACGCAGTATTTT.

The V and J genes are TRBV11-2 and TRBJ2-1; 8 bases map to TRBD2. Germline CDR1 reads SGHAT; CDR2 reads FQNNGV. The ends lost 3 bases at V and 1 base at J; junction bases unmatched: 5. The CDR3 is 16 residues long. The CDR3 loop reads CASSFSASGSYNEQFF. CDR3 nucleotide sequence: TGTGCCAGCAGCTTTAGCGCTAGCGGGTCCTACAATGAGCAGTTCTTC. Looking up the rest from reference TRBV11-2 and TRBJ2-1 gives the full variable domain: EAGVAQSPRYKIIEKRQSVAFWCNPISGHATLYWYQQILGQGPKLLIQFQNNGVVDDSQLPKDRFSAERLKGVDSTLKIQPAKLEDSAVYLCASSFSASGSYNEQFFGPGTRLTVL.

This sequence joins TRBV5-1 and TRBJ2-2; D unclear. V dropped 2 bases and J dropped 0 bases, with 8 bases sitting between them. The CDR3 loop spans 15 amino acids. Germline CDR1 and CDR2: SGHRS and YFSETQ. The CDR3 DNA reads TGCGCCAGCAGCTTCTTCGGTGCGAACACCGGGGAGCTGTTTTTT. Translation: CASSFFGANTGELFF.

The chain links TRBV28 to TRBJ1-2, with D unresolved. The germline CDR1 and CDR2 sequences are MDHEN and SYDVKM. Trimming cost V 5 bases and J 8 bases, with 18 bases left between them. This CDR3 is 14 amino acids long. CDR3 nucleotide sequence: TGTGCCAGCAGTCGTGACCTCGACTCTCGGGGCTACACCTTC. Protein product: CASSRDLDSRGYTF.

The rearrangement uses TRBV24-1 and TRBJ2-1; 10 bases fit TRBD2. The germline V gene encodes CDR1 KGHDR and CDR2 SFDVKD. The CDR3 is 16 amino acids. V was pared by 2 bases and J by 4 bases, with 4 bases of the junction left unmatched. This CDR3 is CATSDSLAGLYNEQFF. As DNA, the CDR3 is TGTGCCACCAGTGATTCACTAGCGGGGCTTTACAATGAGCAGTTCTTC.

The rearrangement uses TRBV27 and TRBJ1-1; 7 bases align to TRBD1. CDR1 and CDR2 from the germline V gene are MNHEY and SMNVEV (reference sequence). J was trimmed by 5 bases and V by 6 bases; bases with no gene match: 3. CDR3 length equals 12 residues. In DNA form, the CDR3 reads TGTGCCAGCAGGTACAGGGGAACTGAAGCTTTCTTT. It is translated as CASRYRGTEAFF.

The V gene is TRBV11-2, the J gene TRBJ2-5, with 9 bases fitting TRBD2. With 1 base clipped from V and 5 bases from J, the junction kept 11 bases outside the gene matches. The CDR3 has 17 residues. Germline CDR1 reads SGHAT; CDR2 reads FQNNGV. The CDR3 DNA is TGTGCCAGCAGCTTAGGGTCCTTAGCGGGAGCGAGGGAGACCCAGTACTTC. It yields the protein CASSLGSLAGARETQYF.

The chain links TRBV6-6 to TRBJ1-2; 7 bases are a match to TRBD1. Trimming cost V 6 bases and J 4 bases; bases outside gene matches: 8. CDR1 is MNHNY and CDR2 is SVGAGI in the germline V gene (reference sequence). The CDR3 contains 14 residues. For the CDR3, the DNA is TGTGCCAGCAGGGCCGGGACAGTGCCCTATGGCTACACCTTC. Its translation is CASRAGTVPYGYTF.

This clone has a handful of counts. The V and J genes are TRBV4-3 and TRBJ2-1, with 13 nucleotides matching TRBD2. This CDR3 contains 18 residues. V was pared by 4 bases and J by 5 bases, with 11 bases of the junction left unmatched. Germline CDR1 is LGHNA and CDR2 is YSLEER. The CDR3: CASSPRPGLAGADNEQFF. The DNA of the CDR3 is TGCGCCAGCAGCCCAAGGCCCGGACTAGCGGGGGCCGACAATGAGCAGTTCTTC.

This chain uses TRBV18 with TRBJ1-4, with D possibly matching TRBD1 (5 bases). The CDR3 loop spans 16 amino acids. Trimming took off 0 bases at V and 4 bases at J, with 12 bases between the two ends. The germline gives CDR1 KGHSH, CDR2 LQKENI. The CDR3 reads CASSPPTEGFNEKLFF. The DNA for the CDR3 is TGTGCCAGCTCACCACCGACAGAAGGGTTTAATGAAAAACTGTTTTTT. Variable domain in full (rest from reference TRBV18 and TRBJ1-4): NAGVMQNPRHLVRRRGQEARLRCSPMKGHSHVYWYRQLPEEGLKFMVYLQKENIIDESGMPKERFSAEFPKEGPSILRIQQVVRGDSAAYFCASSPPTEGFNEKLFFGSGTQLSVL.

The chain links TRBV7-2 to TRBJ1-3; perhaps TRBD1 as D (5 bases). This CDR3 is 14 amino acids long. Trimming pared 5 bases from V and 4 bases from J, leaving 12 bases between. Germline V gene sequence: CDR1 SGHTA, CDR2 FQGNSA. CDR3 coding DNA: TGTGCCAGCAGCCCCAGGGCATTGGGAAACACCATATATTTT. Encoded protein: CASSPRALGNTIYF.

This rearrangement joins TRBV27 to TRBJ2-2; 11 nucleotides agree with TRBD2. CDR3 size: 17 residues. Germline lookup yields CDR1 MNHEY and CDR2 SMNVEV (reference sequence). V lost 5 bases, J lost 0 bases, and 5 bases stayed unmatched. CDR3 in amino acids: CASSARLAGSNTGELFF. Here the CDR3 DNA reads TGTGCCAGCAGTGCTCGACTAGCGGGATCGAACACCGGGGAGCTGTTTTTT.

The rearrangement links TRBV28 to TRBJ1-6; perhaps TRBD1 as D (5 bases). With 5 bases removed from V and 7 bases from J, the gap between germline ends came to 15 bases. The germline V gene has CDR1 MDHEN and CDR2 SYDVKM. The CDR3 runs to 15 residues. The CDR3 loop is CASSPQGPKNSPLHF. CDR3 in DNA: TGTGCCAGCAGTCCCCAGGGCCCAAAAAATTCACCCCTCCACTTT. The whole variable domain, filled in from reference TRBV28 and TRBJ1-6, reads DVKVTQSSRYLVKRTGEKVFLECVQDMDHENMFWYRQDPGLGLRLIYFSYDVKMKEKGDIPEGYSVSREKKERFSLILESASTNQTSMYLCASSPQGPKNSPLHFGNGTRLTVT.